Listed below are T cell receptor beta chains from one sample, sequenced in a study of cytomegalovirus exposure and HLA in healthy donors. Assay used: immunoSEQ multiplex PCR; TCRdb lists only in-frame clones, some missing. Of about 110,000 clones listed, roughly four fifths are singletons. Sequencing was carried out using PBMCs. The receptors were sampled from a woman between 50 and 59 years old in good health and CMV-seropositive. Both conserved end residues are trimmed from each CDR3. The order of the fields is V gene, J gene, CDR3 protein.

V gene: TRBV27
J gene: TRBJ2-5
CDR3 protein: ASSLARFRETQY

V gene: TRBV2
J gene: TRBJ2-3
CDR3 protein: ASQQGGDTQY

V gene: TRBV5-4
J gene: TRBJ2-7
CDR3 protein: AGGEDPSYEQY

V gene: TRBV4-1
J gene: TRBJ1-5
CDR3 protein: ASSQQGSNQPQH

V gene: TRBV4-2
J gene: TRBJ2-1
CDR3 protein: ASSHEQNSYSYNEQF

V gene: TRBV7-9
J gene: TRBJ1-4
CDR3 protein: SSSTGGRTNEKLF

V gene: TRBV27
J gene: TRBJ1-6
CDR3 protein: ASSWTGLGNSPLH

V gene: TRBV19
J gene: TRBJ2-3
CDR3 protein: ASRAGVITDTQY

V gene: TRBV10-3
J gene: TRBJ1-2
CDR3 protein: AIKAEGSANYGYT

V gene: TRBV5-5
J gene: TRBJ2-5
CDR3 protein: ASSIPGTQY

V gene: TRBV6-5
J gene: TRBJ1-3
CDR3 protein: ASRGTVSGNTIY

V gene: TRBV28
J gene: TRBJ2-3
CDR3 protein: ASSLAGTGGRNTQY

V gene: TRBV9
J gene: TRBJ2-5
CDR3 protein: ASSVVYGGQETQY

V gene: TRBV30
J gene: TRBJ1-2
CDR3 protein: AFKQGESRSNYGYT

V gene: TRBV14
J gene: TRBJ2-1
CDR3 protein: ASSQQASGYNEQF

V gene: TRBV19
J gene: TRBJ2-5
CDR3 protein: ASSIVPGLQETQY

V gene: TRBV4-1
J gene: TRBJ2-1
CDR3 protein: ASSQVGQVNEQF

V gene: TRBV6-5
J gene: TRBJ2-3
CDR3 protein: ASSYGTGMRQY

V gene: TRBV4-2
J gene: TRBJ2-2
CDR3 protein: ASSPHRGPNTGELF

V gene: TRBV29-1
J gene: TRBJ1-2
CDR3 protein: SAIQGPNYGYT

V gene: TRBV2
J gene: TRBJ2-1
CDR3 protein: ASRASGDSYNEQF

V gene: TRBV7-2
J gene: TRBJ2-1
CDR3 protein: ASSLMAGRTYNEQF

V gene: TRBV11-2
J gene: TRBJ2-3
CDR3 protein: ASTEDSLGDTQY

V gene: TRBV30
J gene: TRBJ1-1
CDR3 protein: AWSAYIEAF

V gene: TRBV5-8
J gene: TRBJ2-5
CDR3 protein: ASSLGQVQETQY

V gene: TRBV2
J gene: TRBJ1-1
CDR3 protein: ASGTDNTEAF

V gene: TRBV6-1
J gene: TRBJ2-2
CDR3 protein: ASSRTGRAGELF

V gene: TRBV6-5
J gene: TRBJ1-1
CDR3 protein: ASSYLWAGEPEAF

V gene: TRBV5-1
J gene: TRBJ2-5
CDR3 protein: ASSWGLGMVETQY

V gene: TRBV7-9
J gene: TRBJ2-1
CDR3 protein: ASSDPSGGAINEQF

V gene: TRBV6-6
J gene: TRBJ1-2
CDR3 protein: ASTEIQGAYQVGYT

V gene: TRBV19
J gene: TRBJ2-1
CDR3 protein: ASSIDSGATYNEQF

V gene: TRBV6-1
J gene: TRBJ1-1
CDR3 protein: ASSELGGNTEAF

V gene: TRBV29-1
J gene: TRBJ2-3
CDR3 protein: SVADLGGNTQY

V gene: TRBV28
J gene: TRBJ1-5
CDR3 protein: ASSLGQGKVVSNQPQH

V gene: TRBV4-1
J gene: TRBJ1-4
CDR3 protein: ASSQGEGNEKLF

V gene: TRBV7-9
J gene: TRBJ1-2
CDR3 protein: ASSNSPGQGAYGYT

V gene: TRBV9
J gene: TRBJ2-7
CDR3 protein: ASSLSVGDEQY

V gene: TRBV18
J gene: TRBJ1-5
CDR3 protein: ASSHRRGKDQPQH

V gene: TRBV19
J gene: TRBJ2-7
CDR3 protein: ASSIQGSYEQY

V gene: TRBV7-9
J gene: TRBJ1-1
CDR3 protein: ASSSRSWTLMNTEAF

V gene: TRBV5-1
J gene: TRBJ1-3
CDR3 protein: ASSVSRRDSAGNTIY

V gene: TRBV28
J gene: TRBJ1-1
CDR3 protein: ASSFSSDTEAF

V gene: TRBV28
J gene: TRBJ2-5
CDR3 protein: ASSDRDTQETQY

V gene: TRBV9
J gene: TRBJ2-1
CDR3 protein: ASSVGADSYNEQF

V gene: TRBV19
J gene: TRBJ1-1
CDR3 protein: ASMEHHSEAF

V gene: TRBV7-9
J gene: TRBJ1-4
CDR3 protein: ASSPGNRGSEKLF

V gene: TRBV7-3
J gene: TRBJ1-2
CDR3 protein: ASSRQGYGYT